One sample yielded the 25 T cell receptor beta chains listed below, sequenced in a study of blood T cells in healthy people across ages. Next came a second PCR, run for roughly 7 to 12 cycles, which used a sample-barcoded 5' primer along with a J-beta primer mix. TCRdb independently ran MiXCR on the 5' RACE reads; one entry per CDR3 protein. The table shows fewer than 750,000 distinct CDR3 sequences, with 45% to 60% occurring only once. The sequenced sample was blood. Receptors were obtained from a woman of 80 years or more in good health.

This chain uses TRBV6-6 with TRBJ1-2; TRBD1 matches 8 bases. The junction had 5 bases not matched to a gene; V was cut back by 5 bases and J by 6 bases. The CDR3 extends over 13 amino acids. Germline-derived CDR1 and CDR2 are MNHNY and SVGAGI (reference sequence). The CDR3: CASSKQGVNGYTF. The CDR3 region has the DNA TGTGCCAGCAGTAAACAGGGGGTGAATGGCTACACCTTC.

The sample holds many counts of this clonotype. V and J are TRBV18 and TRBJ2-5; no firm D call. CDR3 length: 12 amino acids. Germline loops: CDR1 KGHSH, CDR2 LQKENI. V dropped 4 bases and J dropped 3 bases, with 6 bases sitting between them. CDR3 sequence reads: CASSRTKETQYF. The CDR3 nucleotides are TGTGCCAGCTCACGGACCAAAGAGACCCAGTACTTC.

The chain is built from TRBV14 and TRBJ1-2; D unresolved. From germline, CDR1 is SGHDN and CDR2 FVKESK. V lost 3 bases and J lost 4, with 12 bases in between. The CDR3 runs 14 residues. Written as DNA, the CDR3 is TGTGCCAGCAGCCAGATCCAGAACATCTATGGCTACACCTTC. Amino acid sequence: CASSQIQNIYGYTF. The full variable domain, with the rest looked up from reference TRBV14 and TRBJ1-2, is EAGVTQFPSHSVIEKGQTVTLRCDPISGHDNLYWYRRVMGKEIKFLLHFVKESKQDESGMPNNRFLAERTGGTYSTLKVQPAELEDSGVYFCASSQIQNIYGYTFGSGTRLTVV.

The chain joins TRBV27 to TRBJ2-3, with 9 bases identical to TRBD2. Looked up from germline, CDR1 is MNHEY and CDR2 is SMNVEV (reference sequence). The ends lost 4 bases at V and 2 bases at J; junction bases unmatched: 7. This CDR3 contains 16 residues. CDR3 sequence reads: CASSSGLAGATDTQYF. For the CDR3, the DNA is TGTGCCAGCAGTTCCGGGTTAGCGGGGGCCACAGATACGCAGTATTTT.

The chain links TRBV27 to TRBJ2-1; D unclear. Trimming pared 3 bases from V and 6 bases from J, leaving 12 bases between. The CDR3 runs to 14 residues. Germline V lookup: CDR1 MNHEY, CDR2 SMNVEV (reference sequence). CDR3 nucleotides: TGTGCCAGCAGTTTTCGCCCCCGGGTCAATGAGCAGTTCTTC. The encoded protein is CASSFRPRVNEQFF.

The V and J genes are TRBV5-1 and TRBJ1-4; 7 nucleotides line up with TRBD1. Germline CDR1 SGHRS, CDR2 YFSETQ. V shed 4 bases and J 4 bases; nucleotides not matched to a gene: 4. The CDR3 is 14 residues long. CDR3 sequence reads: CASSLGGLNEKLFF. CDR3 nucleotide sequence: TGCGCCAGCAGCCTAGGGGGCCTTAATGAAAAACTGTTTTTT. The variable domain in full, completed from reference TRBV5-1 and TRBJ1-4, reads KAGVTQTPRYLIKTRGQQVTLSCSPISGHRSVSWYQQTPGQGLQFLFEYFSETQRNKGNFPGRFSGRQFSNSRSEMNVSTLELGDSALYLCASSLGGLNEKLFFGSGTQLSVL.

The table lists this clonotype with many counts. The chain links TRBV7-3 to TRBJ1-2; the D is unclear. The CDR3 has 14 amino acids. Per germline, CDR1 SGHTA and CDR2 FQGTGA. Trimming stripped 0 bases from V and 7 bases from J, with 12 bases between. The CDR3 loop is CASSLTGRTGGYTF. As DNA, the CDR3 is TGTGCCAGCAGCTTAACAGGGAGGACGGGTGGCTACACCTTC.

This rearrangement joins TRBV24-1 to TRBJ2-1, with TRBD1 matching over 8 bases. The J call may be mistaken, given a closer DNA end match to TRBJ2-7. The CDR3 spans 15 residues. Looked up from germline, CDR1 is KGHDR and CDR2 is SFDVKD. CDR3 sequence (DNA): TGTGCCACCAGTGATTCCCTGACAGGGGACTACGAGCAGTACTTC. Amino acids: CATSDSLTGDYEQYF.

In its sample, this clonotype was seen many times. The rearrangement uses TRBV28 and TRBJ1-2; TRBD1 matches 9 bases. The CDR3 covers 15 residues. The germline V gene encodes CDR1 MDHEN and CDR2 SYDVKM. V shed 5 bases and J 6 bases; nucleotides not matched to a gene: 10. CDR3 residues: CASSIATGTGNGYTF. CDR3 in DNA: TGTGCCAGCAGTATTGCAACCGGGACAGGGAATGGCTACACCTTC.

J is TRBJ2-1 and V is TRBV29-1; no definite D call. The ends were cut back, 3 bases at V and 5 bases at J, with 5 bases in the middle. Germline lookup yields CDR1 SQVTM and CDR2 ANQGSEA. CDR3 size: 11 residues. The CDR3 DNA reads TGCAGCGTTGACAGTCACAATGAGCAGTTCTTC. Its translation: CSVDSHNEQFF.

The chain recombines TRBV29-1 with TRBJ2-7; possibly TRBD2 for D (5 bases). The J call may not be correct, given that the DNA end is closer to TRBJ2-5. The length of the CDR3 is 15 residues. CDR1 and CDR2 (germline): SQVTM, ANQGSEA. CDR3 sequence (DNA): TGCAGCGTTGACGTCCAACGGGGTATTCTTGAGACCCAGTACTTC. Its translation: CSVDVQRGILETQYF.

This clonotype was counted many times. This chain uses TRBV9 with TRBJ2-1; 7 nucleotides line up with TRBD1. With V trimmed by 4 bases and J by 7 bases, 8 bases remained unmatched. The CDR3 loop spans 14 amino acids. Germline values: CDR1 SGDLS, CDR2 YYNGEE. The CDR3 nucleotides are TGTGCCAGCAGCCCCCGGGGCAGGGGGAATGAGCAGTTCTTC. Its translation is CASSPRGRGNEQFF. The entire variable domain, with the rest obtained from reference TRBV9 and TRBJ2-1, is as follows: DSGVTQTPKHLITATGQRVTLRCSPRSGDLSVYWYQQSLDQGLQFLIQYYNGEERAKGNILERFSAQQFPDLHSELNLSSLELGDSALYFCASSPRGRGNEQFFGPGTRLTVL.

Ten or more counts support this clonotype. The chain is built from TRBV20-1 and TRBJ2-1; 16 bases map to TRBD2. The ends lost 3 bases at V and 6 bases at J; junction bases unmatched: 8. CDR3 length: 17 amino acids. Germline-derived CDR1 and CDR2 are DFQATT and SNEGSKA (reference sequence). The CDR3 coding sequence is TGCAGTGCTAGGGGACTAGCGGGAGGGCCGGGGGGCAATGAGCAGTTCTTC. Translating it yields CSARGLAGGPGGNEQFF.

The CDR3 nucleotides read TGCGCCAGCAGCGTGGGACAGGAGTCCTACGAGCAGTACTTC. It is translated as CASSVGQESYEQYF. The chain recombines TRBV5-1 with TRBJ2-7; the match to TRBD1 covers 8 bases. This CDR3 contains 14 residues. Germline CDR1 reads SGHRS; CDR2 reads YFSETQ. Trimming cost V 4 bases and J 1 base; bases outside gene matches: 4.

Comments on this clonotype: One base away lies a much larger clone, so this may be a sequencing read error. The chain has TRBV27 and TRBJ2-5; the D gene could be TRBD1 or TRBD2 (6 bases each). V was clipped by 9 bases and J by 11 bases, with 22 bases between them. Germline V lookup: CDR1 MNHEY, CDR2 SMNVEV (reference sequence). The CDR3 consists of 13 residues. CDR3 amino acids: CASRGLSYNEQYF. The CDR3 DNA follows: TGTGCCAGTCGGGGGCTTTCCTACAATGAGCAGTACTTC.

This clonotype was observed many times. This chain links TRBV5-1 with TRBJ2-1; D is unclear. CDR1 is SGHRS, CDR2 YFSETQ, per germline. This CDR3 has 16 amino acids. The germline V and J ends were trimmed by 0 bases and 4 bases, with 14 bases remaining between them. CDR3 in amino acids: CASSLDSQNSYNEQFF. In nucleotides, the CDR3 is TGCGCCAGCAGCTTGGACAGTCAAAATTCTTACAATGAGCAGTTCTTC.

The chain combines TRBV5-1 with TRBJ2-5, with 9 bases fitting TRBD1. V trimming: 6 bases; J trimming: 5 bases; junction bases outside the gene matches: 8. Germline lookup yields CDR1 SGHRS and CDR2 YFSETQ. This CDR3 has 14 residues. CDR3 coding DNA: TGCGCCAGCACCGGACAGGGGATCCAGGAGACCCAGTACTTC. Translated, it gives CASTGQGIQETQYF.

The rearrangement links TRBV27 to TRBJ1-5; D might be TRBD1 (5 bases). This CDR3 comprises 14 residues. V was trimmed by 5 bases and J by 0 bases, leaving 8 bases between them. Germline V gene data show CDR1 as MNHEY and CDR2 as SMNVEV (reference sequence). CDR3 in amino acids: CASSAGGSNQPQHF. CDR3 nucleotide sequence: TGTGCCAGCAGTGCGGGGGGTAGCAATCAGCCCCAGCATTTT.

This clonotype was detected ten times or more. A much larger clone is a single base away; this may be a read error. The chain joins TRBV7-9 to TRBJ2-5; D is tentatively TRBD1 or TRBD2 (5 bases each). V dropped 4 bases and J dropped 11 bases, with 26 bases sitting between them. The CDR3 is 16 amino acids. CDR1 is SEHNR and CDR2 is FQNEAQ in the germline V gene (reference sequence). The CDR3, as DNA: TGTGCCAGCAGCTCCCGGGGCACCGCTGGGAACAATGAGCAGTACTTC. Amino acids: CASSSRGTAGNNEQYF.

V is TRBV29-1 and J is TRBJ2-2; D may be TRBD1 or TRBD2 (6 bases each). Germline CDR1 reads SQVTM; CDR2 reads ANQGSEA. The CDR3 extends over 13 amino acids. V gave up 4 bases and J gave up 6 bases, with 12 bases separating them. CDR3 DNA sequence: TGCAGCGTTGGAAGGGGGGCGGCCGGGGAGCTGTTTTTT. This sequence encodes CSVGRGAAGELFF.

At least ten counts were recorded for this clonotype. This rearrangement joins TRBV10-1 to TRBJ2-7; 10 bases fit TRBD2. V lost 4 bases to trimming and J lost 0 bases; unmatched junction nucleotides: 3. Germline CDR1 and CDR2: WNHNN and SYGVQD (reference sequence). This CDR3 is 15 amino acids long. The DNA for the CDR3 is TGCGCCAGCAGTGGCGGACTAGCGGACTCCTACGAGCAGTACTTC. It codes for CASSGGLADSYEQYF.

The table lists this clonotype with many counts. The genes are TRBV20-1 and TRBJ2-1; D call uncertain. CDR1 is DFQATT, CDR2 SNEGSKA, per germline (reference sequence). The CDR3 has 13 residues. Between the trimmed V and J ends, which lost 5 bases and 10 bases, there was a span of 18 bases. In DNA, the CDR3 is TGCAGTGCTCGATCAATCATAGTTAACGAGCAGTTCTTC. Protein product: CSARSIIVNEQFF.

This clonotype was recorded many times. The chain couples TRBV6-6 to TRBJ1-2; no definite D call. Germline CDR1 reads MNHNY; CDR2 reads SVGAGI (reference sequence). The CDR3 sequence is 15 residues long. V lost 0 bases and J lost 4, with 12 bases in between. The CDR3 nucleotides read TGTGCCAGCAGTTACTCGACTGCAGGTGGCTATGGCTACACCTTC. This codes for CASSYSTAGGYGYTF.

The genes are TRBV18 and TRBJ2-7, with D possibly being TRBD1 (5 bases). The CDR3 is 12 residues long. Germline CDR1 reads KGHSH; CDR2 reads LQKENI. V was shortened by 6 bases and J by 6 bases, with 12 bases between the two germline ends. The CDR3 DNA reads as TGTGCCAGCTCTCTGGACACCTTCGAGCAGTACTTC. Amino acids: CASSLDTFEQYF.

Concerning this clonotype itself: One base away lies a much larger clone, so this may be a sequencing read error. The V and J genes are TRBV6-2 or TRBV6-3 and TRBJ2-4, with no clear D. Germline V gene data show CDR1 as MNHEY and CDR2 as SVGEGT. V was trimmed by 5 bases and J by 13 bases, leaving 15 bases between them. The CDR3 is 12 residues long. In DNA, the CDR3 is TGTGCCAGCAGTCACCCATCGAAAGAGCAGTACTTC. This sequence encodes CASSHPSKEQYF.